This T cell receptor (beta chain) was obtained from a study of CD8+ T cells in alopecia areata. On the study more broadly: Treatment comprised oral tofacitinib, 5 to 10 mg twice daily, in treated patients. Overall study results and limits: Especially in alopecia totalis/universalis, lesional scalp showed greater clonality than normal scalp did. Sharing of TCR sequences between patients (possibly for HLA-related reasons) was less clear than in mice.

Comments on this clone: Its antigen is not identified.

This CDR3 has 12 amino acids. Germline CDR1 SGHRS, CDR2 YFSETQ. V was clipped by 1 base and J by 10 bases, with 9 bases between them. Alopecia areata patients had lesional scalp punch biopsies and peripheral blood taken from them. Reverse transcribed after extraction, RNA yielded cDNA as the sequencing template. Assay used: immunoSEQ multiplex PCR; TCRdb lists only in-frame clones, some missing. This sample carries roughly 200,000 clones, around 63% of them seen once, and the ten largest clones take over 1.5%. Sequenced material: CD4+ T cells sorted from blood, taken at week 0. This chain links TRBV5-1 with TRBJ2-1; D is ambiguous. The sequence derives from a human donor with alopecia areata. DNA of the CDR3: TGCGCCAGCAGCTTGTTGGCAGAGGAGCAGTTCTTC. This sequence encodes CASSLLAEEQFF.